This TCR beta chain was captured by sequencing in a study of technical replicates of blood from several donors. Sequencing used immunoSEQ multiplex PCR; TCRdb keeps in-frame clones, though not all of them. The sample has around 61,000 clones, around 87% seen once. What was sequenced was PBMCs. The sequence came from a human donor in good health. Some clones in this sample may be carry-over from other donors' samples.

CDR3 nucleotide sequence: TGCGCCAGCAGCCCGGGAGGGGCAGGGGACTATGGCTACACCTTC. Translation: CASSPGGAGDYGYTF. The gene calls are TRBV5-1 and TRBJ1-2; TRBD1 is a possible D gene (6 bases). The V gene lost 4 bases and the J gene lost 3 bases, with 16 bases spanning the gap. From germline, CDR1 is SGHRS and CDR2 YFSETQ. The CDR3 has 15 amino acids. The full variable domain, rest sourced from reference TRBV5-1 and TRBJ1-2, is KAGVTQTPRYLIKTRGQQVTLSCSPISGHRSVSWYQQTPGQGLQFLFEYFSETQRNKGNFPGRFSGRQFSNSRSEMNVSTLELGDSALYLCASSPGGAGDYGYTFGSGTRLTVV.